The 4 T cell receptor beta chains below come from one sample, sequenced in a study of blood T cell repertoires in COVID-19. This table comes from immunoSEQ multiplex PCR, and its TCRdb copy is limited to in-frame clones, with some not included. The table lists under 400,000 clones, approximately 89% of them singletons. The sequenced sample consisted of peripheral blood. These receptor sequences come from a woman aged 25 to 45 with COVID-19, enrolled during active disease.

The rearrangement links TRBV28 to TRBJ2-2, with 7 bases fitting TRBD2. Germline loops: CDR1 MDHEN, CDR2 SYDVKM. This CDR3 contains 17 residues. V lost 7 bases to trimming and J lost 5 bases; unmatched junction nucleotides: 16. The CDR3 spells CASTRRYQRGRTGELFF. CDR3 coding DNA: TGTGCCAGCACCCGGAGGTACCAGCGGGGTCGGACCGGGGAGCTGTTTTTT.

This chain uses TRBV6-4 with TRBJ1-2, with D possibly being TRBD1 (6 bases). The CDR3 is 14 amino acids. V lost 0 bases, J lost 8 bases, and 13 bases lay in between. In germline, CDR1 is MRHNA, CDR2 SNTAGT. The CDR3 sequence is CASSDSRGMRGYTF. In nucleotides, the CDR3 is TGTGCCAGCAGTGACTCTAGGGGGATGAGGGGCTACACCTTC.

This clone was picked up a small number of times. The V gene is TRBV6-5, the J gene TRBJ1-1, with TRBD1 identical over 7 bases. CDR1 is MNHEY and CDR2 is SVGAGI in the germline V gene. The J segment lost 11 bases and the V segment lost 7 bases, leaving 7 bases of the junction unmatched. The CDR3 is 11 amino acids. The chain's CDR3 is CASTKGTEAFF. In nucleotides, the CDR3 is TGTGCCAGCACCAAAGGGACAGAGGCTTTCTTT.

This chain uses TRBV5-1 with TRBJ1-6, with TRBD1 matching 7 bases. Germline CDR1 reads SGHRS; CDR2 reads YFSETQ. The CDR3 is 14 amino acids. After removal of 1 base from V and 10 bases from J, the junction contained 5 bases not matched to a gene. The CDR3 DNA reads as TGCGCCAGCAGCTTGTCAGGGACAGACTCACCCCTCCACTTT. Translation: CASSLSGTDSPLHF.